This T cell receptor beta chain was found in a study of shared clonotypes between healthy human individuals. Across the study: Researchers assigned three CD4 naive, three CD4 memory, two CD8 naive and one CD8 memory plate to each donor.

A split of CD4+ cells into CD45RA+ naive and CD45RA-negative memory subsets was performed. General study results and limits: When compared with the clonotypes that were shared by all four sorted-subset donors, the non-shared clonotypes turned out to have lower generation probabilities. For naive CD4 cells, 4% to 5% of clonotypes were shared across a handful of donors.

Of note for this clone: Its antigen is unknown.

Trimming removed 2 bases at V and 7 bases at J, with 18 bases between. The germline V gene encodes CDR1 WNHNN and CDR2 SYGVQD (reference sequence). This CDR3 spans 16 amino acids. TCRdb's table, derived via immunoSEQ multiplex PCR, lists solely in-frame clones and lacks some. The sample lists approximately 2,300,000 clones, roughly 92% occurring once. The sequence derives from a man in his late teens or twenties in good health. Some clones in this sample may be carry-over from other donors' samples. This chain connects TRBV10-1 to TRBJ2-1, with D perhaps being TRBD1 or TRBD2 (5 bases each). The sequencing sample was made of naive CD4+ T cells from PBMCs. Stated subset: CD45RA+ positively selected. The CDR3 loop reads CASSERGARGENEQFF. In DNA form, the CDR3 reads TGCGCCAGCAGTGAGAGGGGAGCCCGGGGTGAAAATGAGCAGTTCTTC.